These T cell receptor beta chains were read from a single sample in a study of graft-versus-host responses after intestinal transplantation. The protocol was immunoSEQ multiplex PCR, while the TCRdb copy is restricted to in-frame clones and leaves out a portion. The sample records 100,000 or so clones, about 93% being singletons. Their cognate antigens are unknown. The specimen was unstimulated CD8+ T cells sorted from spleen or lymph node cells, collected before intestinal transplant. These receptors all stem from a human donor who received an intestinal transplant. CDR3s include the opening cysteine and the closing phenylalanine or tryptophan. D genes are given only for firm matches. Not all rows give a size; the values are once, few, many and, for expanded clones, a class.

TRBJ1-1,once,TRBD1,TRBV5-1,TGCGCCAGCAGCCTCGGACAGGCCGGGATGGCTTTCTTT,CASSLGQAGMAFF
TRBJ2-5,once,TRBD1,TRBV7-9,TGTGCCAGCAGCTTAACACAGGGGGAGACCCAGTACTTC,CASSLTQGETQYF
TRBJ1-2,.,.,TRBV6-5,TGTGCCAGCAGTCGTCAACTATGGAATGGCTACACCTTC,CASSRQLWNGYTF
TRBJ2-1,.,.,TRBV7-9,TGTGCCAGCAGCTTTATTAGAAGCGGGTTATCCTACAATGAGCAGTTCTTC,CASSFIRSGLSYNEQFF
TRBJ2-4,.,.,TRBV11-2,TGTGCCAGCAGCTCTATGGTAGCCAAAAACATTCAGTACTTC,CASSSMVAKNIQYF
TRBJ2-3,.,.,TRBV19,TGTGCCAGTAGTATACCTTCAGGGTTCGCAGATACGCAGTATTTT,CASSIPSGFADTQYF
TRBJ2-4,once,.,TRBV4-3,TGCGCCAGCAGCCAAGAGTTCCGATGGGGGGGGCGGCTTGATCTAGCCAAAAACATTCAGTACTTC,CASSQEFRWGGRLDLAKNIQYF
TRBJ2-5,.,.,TRBV7-6,TGTGCCAGCAGCTTATCCGCGTACCAAGAGACCCAGTACTTC,CASSLSAYQETQYF
TRBJ1-1,once,.,TRBV27,TGTGCCAGCAGTTCAGGGGACCTCCCTGAAGCTTTCTTT,CASSSGDLPEAFF
TRBJ2-2,.,.,TRBV7-9,TGTGCCAGCAGCTTAGGAGACATCCGCACCGGGGAGCTGTTTTTT,CASSLGDIRTGELFF
TRBJ2-7,.,TRBD1,TRBV9,TGTGCCAGCAGCGTACGGGACAGGCCGGACTACGAGCAGTACTTC,CASSVRDRPDYEQYF
TRBJ2-1,.,TRBD2,TRBV7-9,TGTGCCAGCAGCTCAGGGGCTAGCGGGGGGAAGCAGTTCTTC,CASSSGASGGKQFF
TRBJ1-1,.,.,TRBV21-1,TGTGCCAGCAACCTCGACCCCGGGACACAGAACACTGAAGCTTTCTTT,CASNLDPGTQNTEAFF
TRBJ2-3,.,.,TRBV7-6,TGTGCCAGCAGCTCAGGGACAATGGATACGCAGTATTTT,CASSSGTMDTQYF
TRBJ2-1,.,TRBD2,TRBV18,TGTGCCAGCTCACCCCCAACTAGCGGGGCCTTAAATGAGCAGTTCTTC,CASSPPTSGALNEQFF
TRBJ1-2,.,.,TRBV7-9,TGTGCCAGCACCCCTCAACGTGGGGGCTTGGTTGGCTACACCTTC,CASTPQRGGLVGYTF
TRBJ1-1,.,.,TRBV5-5,TGTGCCAGCAGCTTGGTGGTAGGACAGAGCCCCGAAGCTTTCTTT,CASSLVVGQSPEAFF
TRBJ2-7,.,TRBD1,TRBV10-3,TGTGCCATCCCCGAGGACAGGGGAACCTACGAGCAGTACTTC,CAIPEDRGTYEQYF
TRBJ2-7,.,.,TRBV19,TGTGCCAGTAGTTTCGGGTCCTACGAGCAGTGCTTC,CASSFGSYEQCF
TRBJ2-2,.,.,TRBV4-3,TGCGCCAGCAGCCAAGCTTTGACGGGAACCGGGGAGCTGTTTTTT,CASSQALTGTGELFF
TRBJ1-1,.,.,TRBV19,TGTGCCAGTAGGAGGAACTGGAACACTGAAGCTTTCTTT,CASRRNWNTEAFF
TRBJ2-5,.,TRBD2,TRBV5-6,TGTGCCAGCAGCTTCCCGACTAGCGGGGGCGGGGAGACCCAGTACTTC,CASSFPTSGGGETQYF
TRBJ1-4,.,.,TRBV9,TGTGCCAGCAGCGTAGGATCGGGTAAACTGTTTTTT,CASSVGSGKLFF
TRBJ1-5,.,.,TRBV5-1,TGCGCCAGCAGCTTGGGACCCACAGGCAATCAGCCCCAGCATTTT,CASSLGPTGNQPQHF
TRBJ1-2,.,.,TRBV9,TGTGCCAGCAGGGGAGGCGGCTACACCTTC,CASRGGGYTF
TRBJ1-4,.,.,TRBV5-6,TGTGCCAGCAGCCCGCAGGGTTACCGTGAAAAACTGTTTTTT,CASSPQGYREKLFF
TRBJ2-1,.,.,TRBV27,TGTGCCAGCAGTACTACCGGGTACAATGAGCAGTTCTTC,CASSTTGYNEQFF
TRBJ1-1,.,.,TRBV6-6,TGTGCCAGCAGTTACTGGGGAGGTGAGACTGAAGCTTTCTTT,CASSYWGGETEAFF
TRBJ2-3,.,TRBD2,TRBV6-5,TGTGCCAGCAGTTACTCCCTAGCGGGGGGCCTCGATACGCAGTATTTT,CASSYSLAGGLDTQYF
TRBJ1-1,.,.,TRBV18,TGTGCCAGCTCACGCGGGGGCGAGGCGACTGAAGCTTTCTTT,CASSRGGEATEAFF
TRBJ2-3,once,.,TRBV13,TGTGCCAGCAGCTTAGGGGGCCCAGGCACAGATACGCAGTATTTT,CASSLGGPGTDTQYF
TRBJ1-5,.,.,TRBV6-4,TGTGCCAGCAGTGGCAAGGGAGACCCCTTACGACAAAGCAATCAGCCCCAGCATTTT,CASSGKGDPLRQSNQPQHF
TRBJ1-6,once,.,TRBV4-1,TGCGCCAGCAGCCAATTCGGTGGCAGGGATCGTTCACCCCTCCACTTT,CASSQFGGRDRSPLHF
TRBJ1-2,.,TRBD1,TRBV13,TGTGCCAGCAGCGAACCCTACCCGGGACAGGGGGATAACTATGGCTACACCTTC,CASSEPYPGQGDNYGYTF
TRBJ1-2,once,.,TRBV30,TGTGCCTGGACCCTACCGTTGGGCTGGGGCTACACCTTC,CAWTLPLGWGYTF
TRBJ2-7,once,TRBD1,TRBV27,TGTGCCAGCAGCTATAAGGGACAGGGGGCCTACGAGCAGTACTTC,CASSYKGQGAYEQYF
TRBJ1-1,.,.,TRBV6-1,TGTGCCAGCAGTGGACAGAACACTGAAGCTTTCTTT,CASSGQNTEAFF
TRBJ2-1,.,TRBD1,TRBV19,TGTGCCAGTAGTATAGTGACAGGGCGGGTTTCGAGCTCCTACAATGAGCAGTTCTTC,CASSIVTGRVSSSYNEQFF
TRBJ1-1,once,.,TRBV29-1,TGCAGCGTTCTCACAGTTGAAGCTTTCTTT,CSVLTVEAFF
TRBJ1-2,.,TRBD1,TRBV2,TGTGCCAGCAGTCAGGACAGGGAACAATCGGACTACTATGGCTACACCTTC,CASSQDREQSDYYGYTF
TRBJ2-2,.,.,TRBV6-6,TGTGCCAGCAGTTACGGGCAGGGGCCAAACACCGGGGAGCTGTTTTTT,CASSYGQGPNTGELFF
TRBJ1-2,.,.,TRBV7-8,TGTGCCAGCAGCCCGGGCGGGGGCGTTGGCTACACCTTC,CASSPGGGVGYTF
TRBJ2-1,.,TRBD2,TRBV7-9,TGTGCCAGCAGCTTAGCGGCTAGCGGGGGGCTAAAGCCCAATGAGCAGTTCTTC,CASSLAASGGLKPNEQFF
TRBJ2-2,.,.,TRBV6-1,TGTGCCAGCAGTGACCCCGCCGGGACTGTGAACACCGGGGAGCTGTTTTTT,CASSDPAGTVNTGELFF
TRBJ1-2,.,.,TRBV27,TGTGCCAGCAGTTTATCGGAGGGTCTCTATGGCTACACCTTC,CASSLSEGLYGYTF
TRBJ1-5,once,TRBD1,TRBV18,TGTGCCAGCTCACCCCCGGGACAGAGCAATCAGCCCCAGCATTTT,CASSPPGQSNQPQHF
TRBJ2-7,.,TRBD1,TRBV29-1,TGCAGCGTTGAAGAGGAAGGGGGCATGTACGAGCAGTACTTC,CSVEEEGGMYEQYF
TRBJ2-4,.,.,TRBV4-3,TGCGCCAGCAGCCAGGGCTTGGGAAACATTCAGTACTTC,CASSQGLGNIQYF
TRBJ1-1,.,.,TRBV4-1,TGCGCCAGCAGCCAAGGTTATGGAGCTAGCACTGAAGCTTTCTTT,CASSQGYGASTEAFF